This TCR beta chain was identified in a study of OX40 agonist ivuxolimab in advanced cancers. Study in general: Three patients, one with hepatocellular carcinoma and two with cutaneous melanoma, responded partially.

The study's findings and limits: Among T cells, CD8+ cells averaged more expanded clones than CD4+ cells. Among some nonresponders, normalized T-cell clonal expansion was also low.

Trimming took 7 bases from V and 0 from J, leaving 12 bases between them. The CDR3 runs 14 residues. From germline, CDR1 is MNHEY and CDR2 SMNVEV (reference sequence). As concerns this clone: Its antigen is as yet unknown.

Data came from immunoSEQ multiplex PCR; TCRdb stores just in-frame clones and leaves some out. The data hold some 59,000 clones, with roughly 82% observed a single time. This TCR came from an adult with an advanced solid tumor such as melanoma, head and neck, liver or kidney cancer. The sequenced sample was CD4+ or CD8+ T cells sorted from blood, obtained in a trial of the OX40 agonist ivuxolimab. The chain carries TRBV27 and TRBJ1-1; no reliable D call. CDR3 loop: CASKALGLNTEAFF. CDR3 coding DNA: TGTGCCAGCAAAGCGTTGGGGTTGAACACTGAAGCTTTCTTT.